The T cell receptor (beta chain) under discussion was sequenced for a study of T cell responses to AZD1222 COVID-19 vaccine. Measured with immunoSEQ multiplex PCR; TCRdb has only the in-frame clones, and not every one. The profile shows around 100,000 clones, about 93% of them singletons. Study observations and caveats: No day 14 peak samples; only post-peak repertoires were characterized. The span of vaccine-associated CD4 TCRs extended across spike, with dominance at 160-218 and 743-854.

V lost 4 bases and J lost 9, with 4 bases in between. Germline CDR1 and CDR2: SNHLY and FYNNEI. The CDR3 spans 11 residues. Of note for this clone: Its target is not known.

The clonotype was recovered from an adult in good health. J is TRBJ1-6 and V is TRBV2, with D hard to call. The source was peripheral blood, collected on day 0 of AZD1222 vaccination. For the CDR3, the DNA is TGTGCCAGCAGTGGGCCTTCACCCCTCCACTTT. It is translated as CASSGPSPLHF.